Only a few counts were recorded for the clone carrying this TCR beta chain. This entry is derived from a study of beta chain features in type 1 diabetes. The investigators reverse transcribed all of the isolated RNA, so they sequenced expressed TCRB transcripts. Profiling relied on immunoSEQ multiplex PCR, and the TCRdb table lists in-frame clones only, not all of them. The table includes 600,000 to 650,000 clones, roughly 15% detected once. This CDR3 has 15 residues. V usage is TRBV21-1 and J usage is TRBJ2-7; TRBD2, the table's D call, lacks a check against the DNA. TRBV21-1 is a recognized pseudogene. This clonotype was sampled from a man aged 18 to 35 in good health. Sequenced input: naive CD4+ T cells from blood. The CDR3 loop is CASSPRLAGVGEQYF. CDR3 nucleotide sequence: TGTGCCAGCAGCCCCCGACTAGCGGGAGTGGGGGAGCAGTACTTC.